This record covers a single T cell receptor (beta chain). The antigen is undetermined. This CDR3 contains 12 residues. Germline V lookup: CDR1 SQVTM, CDR2 ANQGSEA. Trimming removed 4 bases from V and 6 bases from J; junction bases left unmatched: 4. This library used about 360 ng RNA and molecular barcoded adaptors spanning alpha/delta and beta/gamma chains. TCRdb re-derived calls from the reads in MiXCR, one entry per CDR3 protein. The sample includes about 130,000 distinct CDR3 sequences, around 13% seen only once; the top ten take approximately 11%. The data stem from a study of read filtering for tumor transcriptome and immune sequencing. About the study: Roughly 8 patients were R-ISS I, about 16 were R-ISS II, about seven were R-ISS III. TCR-mapped reads were about 3.5 to 10.27 million with IR-seq versus roughly 80 to 1273 with RNA-seq. Notes on the study in general: Roughly 80% of IR-seq clonotypes had a single read, yet these held about 3.5% of reads.

Sequencing used a population of CD138-negative cells sorted from bone marrow. The V gene is TRBV29-1, the J gene TRBJ2-3, with 7 bases lining up with TRBD1. This TCR derives from a donor aged 40 or over with multiple myeloma. CDR3 sequence: CSVGQGPDTQYF. The CDR3 nucleotides are TGCAGCGTTGGACAGGGCCCCGATACGCAGTATTTT.